This T cell receptor (beta chain) was recovered during a study of T cell responses to AZD1222 COVID-19 vaccine. Findings and limits, study-wide: It was only after the peak T cell response that any repertoires were sampled.

TCRdb's table, derived via immunoSEQ multiplex PCR, lists solely in-frame clones and lacks some. Of some 130,000 clones listed, more than 80% were seen once; the top ten hold over 4%. This CDR3 contains 12 residues. Germline CDR1 reads SGHDT; CDR2 reads YYEEEE. The V end lost 4 bases, the J end lost 3 bases, and 8 bases lay between the germline ends. This clone was detected only once. Its antigen remains unidentified. V is TRBV5-6 and J is TRBJ2-7, with D possibly being TRBD1 (6 bases). The receptor comes from an adult in good health. The specimen comprised peripheral blood, sampled on day 0 of AZD1222 vaccination. In DNA form, the CDR3 reads TGTGCCAGCAGCAAGGACAGCTACGAGCAGTACTTC. This codes for CASSKDSYEQYF. The full variable domain, in which reference TRBV5-6 and TRBJ2-7 provide the parts outside the CDR3, is DAGVTQSPTHLIKTRGQQVTLRCSPKSGHDTVSWYQQALGQGPQFIFQYYEEEERQRGNFPDRFSGHQFPNYSSELNVNALLLGDSALYLCASSKDSYEQYFGPGTRLTVT.